This TCR beta chain came from a study of T cells in Graves' hyperthyroidism and ophthalmopathy (dated by TCRdb to about 2019). Study-level background: Peripheral blood was sampled at the time of initial diagnosis, prior to any treatment. A discovery cohort of about a hundred patients, roughly 40 with Graves' ophthalmopathy and fewer than 65 with stable Graves' hyperthyroidism, was used to find distinguishing TCR V-J signatures. An independent validation cohort of 18 to 20 hyperthyroidism patients and more than 15 patients who later progressed to ophthalmopathy tested prospective prediction of ophthalmopathy. The approximately 100 discovery patients were randomly divided into training and test sets at a 7:3 ratio. In addition, the study compared T-cell repertoires in thyroid tissue and in blood from several Graves' hyperthyroidism patients. After blood sampling, hyperthyroidism patients were treated with methimazole at a starting dose of 30 mg daily, and ophthalmopathy patients were treated with high-dose intravenous methylprednisolone. The paper reports TCR Vbeta CDR3 sequencing of more than 120 peripheral blood samples: 43 ophthalmopathy, around 80 hyperthyroidism and roughly 17 progressor patients.

Stable Graves' hyperthyroidism was defined as no progression to ophthalmopathy during 18 months of follow-up. Hyperthyroidism patients were newly diagnosed, had a disease duration of under 2 months, and were aged 18 to 65 years. Patients with uncontrolled infections, other autoimmune diseases, pregnancy or lactation were excluded. Clinical symptoms, serum thyroxine and TRAb, thyroid ultrasound, and orbital computed tomography formed the basis for the diagnoses. PBMCs were isolated from about 9.1 ml of fresh peripheral blood by Ficoll-Paque density gradient centrifugation. Total RNA was extracted with Trizol reagent, and quality was checked on an Agilent 2100 Bioanalyzer. Of note for this clonotype: Its antigen target is currently unknown. Base qualities are not at hand, and no much larger clone is one base apart.

A distance of 13 bases separates the germline ends of V and J, which lose 7 bases and 0 bases respectively. The germline V gene gives CDR1 as MNHNS and CDR2 as SASEGT. The CDR3 holds 15 amino acids from the cysteine to the phenylalanine. The DNA shown is the 45-base CDR3, in frame from base 1. The research as a whole found: Ophthalmopathy was separated from stable hyperthyroidism by a 13 V-J signature model, with approximately 89% sensitivity and about 84% specificity obtained in cross-validation and 80%/75% obtained in testing. During validation, the model predicted progression to ophthalmopathy a median of around 7 months ahead of onset, with around 71% sensitivity and 72.22% specificity. Sample size was not statistically predetermined, and blinding of investigators to group allocation was not performed. Most expanded thyroid clonotypes (frequency above 0.001) were also detected in blood, a finding suggesting that blood repertoires may reflect thyroid immune responses.

Amplification of TCR beta CDR3 regions was carried out from RNA transcripts. The TCR CDR3 was subjected to a first round of RT-PCR using the HTBI primer set and the Qiagen OneStep RT-PCR kit. A second multiplex PCR round built the libraries, followed by size selection and purification. Sequencing of the libraries was done on an Illumina HiSeq2000 using paired-end 100 bp reads. On the study's bioinformatics: SOAPnuke was used to process the raw data, with reads discarded if the reads contained adapters or uncalled bases, had a mean Phred below 15, or lacked an exact constant-primer or identifier match. COPE v1.2.5 was used to merge the high-quality paired reads, and each unique nucleotide sequence was defined as a clonotype. MiTCR v1.1 was used to align clonotypes to the IMGT TRBV, TRBD and TRBJ reference segments. The analysis was restricted to V-J combinations with a frequency above 0.0001, which together covered 99.2% of the repertoires. The TCS score was defined as the ratio of F50 (clonal expansion) to E x V (chaos), calculated using BLOSUM62-based TCRdist between CDR3 peptides within each V-J. Welch's t-statistics and random forest reduced around 520 V-J features to 10 to 15, which were used in a naive Bayes classifier (R e1071). In TCRdb, the public reads were trimmed at Q25 with fastp and aligned with MiXCR, with productive beta chains retained. Rows with one shared CDR3 protein collapse into an entry with the most common genes and DNA. The V and J calls were determined by TCRdb, not by the authors. This sample holds more than 500,000 distinct CDR3 sequences; about 17% were observed only once. The ten largest clones take up approximately 3.8% of the sample.

The chain uses TRBV6-1 and TRBJ1-3, with a weak D call of TRBD1 (6 bases match). This receptor was obtained from a woman under 40 with Graves' hyperthyroidism. Sequenced material: blood. The sequence in DNA is TGTGCCAGCAAGGGGGTGGCCAGCTCTGGAAACACCATATATTTT. Its translation reads: CASKGVASSGNTIYF.